A single T cell receptor beta chain is shown here with its context. Its matching antigen is unknown. Assay: immunoSEQ multiplex PCR; the TCRdb copy retains only in-frame clones and omits some. The data contain roughly 97,000 clones, around 74% of them singletons. V trimming: 3 bases; J trimming: 5 bases; junction bases outside the gene matches: 4. Germline V lookup: CDR1 SGHNT, CDR2 YENEEA. The length of the CDR3 is 13 residues. This sample stems from a study of radiotherapy plus CTLA-4 blockade in lung cancer. Study-wide results and limits: The authors reported that early blood T cell clone dynamics, with interferon-beta, best predicted response.

Material: peripheral blood, obtained from a patient treated with radiotherapy plus ipilimumab. The V call is TRBV11-3, the J call TRBJ2-7; 7 nucleotides match TRBD2. The receptor was derived from a human donor with non-small cell lung cancer who had a partial response to radiotherapy plus ipilimumab. Some clones in this sample may be carry-over from other donors' samples. The CDR3 DNA follows: TGTGCCAGCAGCTTGACTAGCTTCCACGAGCAGTACTTC. It is translated as CASSLTSFHEQYF. Together with reference TRBV11-3 and TRBJ2-7, the CDR3 gives the full variable domain: EAGVVQSPRYKIIEKKQPVAFWCNPISGHNTLYWYLQNLGQGPELLIRYENEEAVDDSQLPKDRFSAERLKGVDSTLKIQPAELGDSAVYLCASSLTSFHEQYFGPGTRLTVT.